This T cell receptor (beta chain) was identified during a study of PD-1 and CTLA-4 blockade in melanoma. The table came from immunoSEQ multiplex PCR; TCRdb's copy has only in-frame clones and leaves some out. Among approximately 17,000 clones listed, about 71% were seen once. Trimming took 6 bases from V and 0 from J, leaving 12 bases between them. CDR3 length: 14 residues. Germline-derived CDR1 and CDR2 are SEHNR and FQNEAQ (reference sequence). The sequence was obtained from a human donor with melanoma. V usage is TRBV7-9 and J usage is TRBJ2-7; D assignment may be TRBD1 or TRBD2 (5 bases each). This specimen was CD8+ T cells from peripheral blood, taken from a patient given anti-PD-1 treatment. The CDR3 coding sequence is TGTGCCAGCAGTAGGGACGGTGCCTCCTACGAGCAGTACTTC. Its translation is CASSRDGASYEQYF.